Shown below are 14 T cell receptor beta chains from a single sample sequenced in a study of OX40 agonist ivuxolimab in advanced cancers. The repertoire was sequenced with immunoSEQ multiplex PCR; TCRdb's copy has only in-frame clones and lacks some. The sample includes about 110,000 clones, approximately 90% seen only once; the top ten take 0.5% to 0.8%. Sequenced material: CD4+ or CD8+ T cells sorted from blood, taken in a trial of the OX40 agonist ivuxolimab. The source is an adult with an advanced solid tumor such as melanoma, head and neck, liver or kidney cancer.

The chain recombines TRBV18 with TRBJ2-4; D is ambiguous. The CDR3 runs 15 residues. Trimming stripped 3 bases from V and 4 bases from J, with 13 bases between. The V gene's germline CDR1 is KGHSH and CDR2 LQKENI. CDR3 sequence (DNA): TGTGCCAGCTCACCGGGCCAGGACCTAAAAAACATTCAGTACTTC. Translating it yields CASSPGQDLKNIQYF.

The chain joins TRBV30 to TRBJ2-7, with D tentatively TRBD2 (5 bases). The CDR3 consists of 13 residues. The germline gives CDR1 GTSNPN, CDR2 SVGIG (reference sequence). Trimming cost V 4 bases and J 2 bases, with 12 bases left between them. The CDR3 DNA sequence: TGTGCCTGGACCAAGGGAGTTACCTACGAGCAGTACTTC. This encodes CAWTKGVTYEQYF. Drawing the rest from reference TRBV30 and TRBJ2-7, the complete variable domain is SQTIHQWPATLVQPVGSPLSLECTVEGTSNPNLYWYRQAAGRGLQLLFYSVGIGQISSEVPQNLSASRPQDRQFILSSKKLLLSDSGFYLCAWTKGVTYEQYFGPGTRLTVT.

This clone was picked up one time. The V gene is TRBV13, the J gene TRBJ1-6; 8 nucleotides match TRBD1. CDR1 is PRHDT and CDR2 is FYEKMQ in the germline V gene (reference sequence). V shed 4 bases and J 10 bases; nucleotides not matched to a gene: 9. CDR3 length equals 15 residues. As DNA, the CDR3 is TGTGCCAGCAGCTCCCGGACAGGGCAGGGATCACCCCTCCACTTT. Translating gives CASSSRTGQGSPLHF.

V and J are TRBV19 and TRBJ1-3, with 7 positions matching TRBD1. The CDR3 has 14 amino acids. Germline CDR1 LNHDA, CDR2 SQIVND (reference sequence). The V and J ends lost 5 bases and 1 base, in that order; junction bases with no gene match: 2. In nucleotides, the CDR3 is TGTGCCAGTAGTTTGGACAGGTCTGGAAACACCATATATTTT. It specifies CASSLDRSGNTIYF.

The chain is built from TRBV11-2 and TRBJ2-7; 11 bases are a match to TRBD2. The V gene's germline CDR1 is SGHAT and CDR2 FQNNGV. J lost 7 bases, V lost 4 bases, and 9 bases had no gene match. This CDR3 contains 15 residues. The CDR3 sequence is CASSSPLAGVEEQYF. For the CDR3, the DNA is TGTGCCAGCAGCTCCCCACTAGCGGGAGTGGAAGAGCAGTACTTC.

J is TRBJ2-7 and V is TRBV6-6, with a possible D match to TRBD2 (7 bases). CDR1 is MNHNY, CDR2 SVGAGI, per germline (reference sequence). This CDR3 contains 14 residues. V lost 9 bases to trimming and J lost 2 bases, with 17 bases between them. CDR3 protein: CASGGATRTYEQYF. The DNA for the CDR3 is TGTGCCAGTGGGGGGGCAACGAGGACCTACGAGCAGTACTTC.

V usage is TRBV30 and J usage is TRBJ2-1, with TRBD2 as a possible D gene (6 bases). V was trimmed by 1 base and J by 11 bases, leaving 12 bases between them. Germline values: CDR1 GTSNPN, CDR2 SVGIG (reference sequence). This CDR3 is built from 12 residues. CDR3 amino acids: CAWSANAGQQFF. The CDR3 nucleotides read TGTGCCTGGAGTGCAAACGCGGGACAGCAGTTCTTC.

The CDR3 here is CASSLRGSYEQYF. For the CDR3, the DNA is TGCGCCAGCAGCCTTAGGGGCAGCTACGAGCAGTACTTC. This chain connects TRBV5-1 to TRBJ2-7; D possibly corresponds to TRBD1 (5 bases). There are 13 residues in the CDR3. CDR1 and CDR2 from the germline V gene are SGHRS and YFSETQ. Deletions cut 4 bases from V and 3 bases from J, with 11 bases between.

This CDR3 reads CASSETGGRSGNTIYF. CDR3 DNA: TGTGCCAGCAGCGAAACCGGGGGGCGCTCTGGAAACACCATATATTTT. The chain employs TRBV5-6 and TRBJ1-3, with D perhaps TRBD1 (6 bases). V lost 4 bases, J lost 0 bases, and 14 bases lay in between. CDR1 and CDR2 from the germline V gene are SGHDT and YYEEEE. The CDR3 runs to 16 residues.

The chain employs TRBV18 and TRBJ1-1; tentatively, D is TRBD1 (5 bases). V was trimmed by 3 bases and J by 8 bases, leaving 10 bases between them. The V gene's germline CDR1 is KGHSH and CDR2 LQKENI. The CDR3 spans 12 residues. For the CDR3, the DNA is TGTGCCAGCTCACCTCGAGGGGAGGAAGCTTTCTTT. Protein: CASSPRGEEAFF.

The chain couples TRBV5-1 to TRBJ2-2; 16 nucleotides align to TRBD2. The trim removed 3 bases at V and 6 bases at J, leaving 8 bases unmatched. Germline CDR1 is SGHRS and CDR2 is YFSETQ. This CDR3 is 18 amino acids long. The DNA for the CDR3 is TGCGCCAGCAGCTCAGGGACTAGCGGGAGGGCTTTATCCGGGGAGCTGTTTTTT. Protein: CASSSGTSGRALSGELFF. Based on the CDR3 plus reference TRBV5-1 and TRBJ2-2, the full variable domain is KAGVTQTPRYLIKTRGQQVTLSCSPISGHRSVSWYQQTPGQGLQFLFEYFSETQRNKGNFPGRFSGRQFSNSRSEMNVSTLELGDSALYLCASSSGTSGRALSGELFFGEGSRLTVL.

V and J are TRBV18 and TRBJ2-2; TRBD1 agrees at 7 bases. This CDR3 has 16 amino acids. Germline-derived CDR1 and CDR2 are KGHSH and LQKENI. The trim removed 3 bases at V and 5 bases at J, leaving 9 bases unmatched. CDR3 bases: TGTGCCAGCTCACCGCGACAGGGTTCCGGTACCGGGGAGCTGTTTTTT. This translates into CASSPRQGSGTGELFF. Variable domain in full (rest from reference TRBV18 and TRBJ2-2): NAGVMQNPRHLVRRRGQEARLRCSPMKGHSHVYWYRQLPEEGLKFMVYLQKENIIDESGMPKERFSAEFPKEGPSILRIQQVVRGDSAAYFCASSPRQGSGTGELFFGEGSRLTVL.

V is TRBV19 and J is TRBJ2-3; 8 nucleotides align to TRBD1. The J segment lost 6 bases and the V segment lost 5 bases, leaving 10 bases of the junction unmatched. Germline V gene lookup returns CDR1 LNHDA and CDR2 SQIVND (reference sequence). The CDR3 runs to 15 residues. In DNA, the CDR3 is TGTGCCAGTAGTTTCACAGGGGGTTTAGGGGATACGCAGTATTTT. The encoded protein is CASSFTGGLGDTQYF.

The sample holds one count of this clone. CDR3 loop: CASSLAGKETQYF. The DNA of the CDR3 is TGTGCCAGCAGCTTAGCAGGGAAAGAGACCCAGTACTTC. V and J are TRBV11-3 and TRBJ2-5; tentative D call: TRBD1 (5 bases). CDR3 length: 13 residues. Germline assignment: CDR1 SGHNT and CDR2 YENEEA. Trimming shortened V by 1 base and J by 3 bases, and 6 bases separated the two germline ends.